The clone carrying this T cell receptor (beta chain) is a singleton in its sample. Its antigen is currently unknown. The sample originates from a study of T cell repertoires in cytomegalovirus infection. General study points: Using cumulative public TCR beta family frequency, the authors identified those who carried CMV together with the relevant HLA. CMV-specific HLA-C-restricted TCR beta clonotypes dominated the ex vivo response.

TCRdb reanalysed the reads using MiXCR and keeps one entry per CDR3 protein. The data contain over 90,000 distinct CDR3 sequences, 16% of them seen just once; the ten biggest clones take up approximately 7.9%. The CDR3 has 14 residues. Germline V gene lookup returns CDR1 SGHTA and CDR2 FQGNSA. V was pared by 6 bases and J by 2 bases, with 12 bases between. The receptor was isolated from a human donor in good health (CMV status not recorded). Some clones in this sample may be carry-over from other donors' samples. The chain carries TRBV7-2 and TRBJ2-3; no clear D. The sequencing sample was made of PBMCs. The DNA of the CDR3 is TGTGCCAGCAGGTTTCGACTCTCCACAGATACGCAGTATTTT. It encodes CASRFRLSTDTQYF.